These T cell receptor beta chains were read from a single sample in a study of graft-versus-host responses after intestinal transplantation. Their antigens are not known. The table came from immunoSEQ multiplex PCR; TCRdb's copy has only in-frame clones and leaves some out. The sample consists of about 100,000 clones, about nine tenths of them appearing once. The source material was unstimulated CD4+ T cells sorted from spleen or lymph node cells, sampled before transplant. These receptors were taken from a human donor who was the organ donor for an intestinal transplant. Each CDR3 is given with its conserved first and last residue. The D gene is left open where the match is weak. Some rows have no size entry. The others give once, few or many, or a class for an expanded clone.

V	J	size	D	CDR3	DNA
TRBV10-3	TRBJ2-3	-	-	CAIRGGDTDTQYF	TGTGCCATCAGGGGCGGGGACACAGATACGCAGTATTTT
TRBV7-7	TRBJ2-6	once	TRBD1	CASSPGTGAERANVLTF	TGTGCCAGCAGCCCAGGGACAGGGGCGGAAAGGGCCAACGTCCTGACTTTC
TRBV7-9	TRBJ2-7	-	-	CASSLDSEQYF	TGTGCCAGCAGCTTAGATTCCGAGCAGTACTTC
TRBV6-1	TRBJ1-2	-	-	CASSEGRVSGGYTF	TGTGCCAGCAGTGAAGGACGGGTTAGCGGTGGCTACACCTTC
TRBV10-3	TRBJ1-1	-	TRBD1	CAISGRQGGTEAFF	TGTGCCATCAGTGGAAGACAGGGTGGGACTGAAGCTTTCTTT
TRBV2	TRBJ1-5	-	-	CASILRRNSNQPQHF	TGTGCCAGCATCTTGCGAAGAAATAGCAATCAGCCCCAGCATTTT
TRBV7-2	TRBJ1-1	-	TRBD1	CASSPRLVQGWTEAFF	TGTGCCAGCAGCCCCCGCCTTGTACAGGGGTGGACTGAAGCTTTCTTT
TRBV18	TRBJ2-7	-	TRBD2	CASSGTSGFYEQYF	TGTGCCAGCTCAGGGACTAGCGGATTCTACGAGCAGTACTTC
TRBV14	TRBJ2-3	-	-	CASSQTWAVADTQYF	TGTGCCAGCAGCCAAACTTGGGCAGTGGCAGATACGCAGTATTTT
TRBV7-2	TRBJ1-5	-	TRBD1	CASSADRGSNQPQHF	TGTGCCAGCAGCGCGGACAGGGGAAGCAATCAGCCCCAGCATTTT
TRBV27	TRBJ1-6	-	TRBD1	CASSLKPGQASYNSPLHF	TGTGCCAGCAGTCTGAAACCGGGACAGGCCTCCTATAATTCACCCCTCCACTTT
TRBV5-8	TRBJ1-4	few	-	CASSLGQINEKLFF	TGTGCCAGCAGCTTGGGGCAAATTAATGAAAAACTGTTTTTT
TRBV7-2	TRBJ1-4	once	-	CASSLLSQGSHATNEKLFF	TGTGCCAGCAGCTTACTAAGCCAGGGGTCACATGCAACTAATGAAAAACTGTTTTTT
TRBV7-3	TRBJ1-1	once	-	CASSSPGRTEAFF	TGTGCCAGCAGCTCCCCAGGGCGCACTGAAGCTTTCTTT
TRBV6-1	TRBJ2-7	-	TRBD2	CASTLTSGRHF	TGTGCCAGCACTCTTACTAGCGGGAGACACTTC
TRBV11-3	TRBJ2-5	-	TRBD2	CASSLSGTDQETQYF	TGTGCCAGCAGCTTGAGCGGGACCGACCAAGAGACCCAGTACTTC
TRBV7-2	TRBJ2-7	-	TRBD2	CASSFSSRLAGGQDYEQYF	TGTGCCAGCAGCTTTTCTTCGAGACTAGCGGGGGGGCAGGACTACGAGCAGTACTTC
TRBV7-3	TRBJ2-6	-	-	CASSLVSFQSSGANVLTF	TGTGCCAGCAGCTTAGTGAGTTTTCAAAGCTCTGGGGCCAACGTCCTGACTTTC
TRBV15	TRBJ1-2	-	-	CATSNDRLLYGYTF	TGTGCCACCAGCAATGACAGGCTCCTCTATGGCTACACCTTC
TRBV15	TRBJ1-4	-	TRBD1	CATSRQGAGEKLFF	TGTGCCACCAGCAGACAGGGGGCAGGGGAAAAACTGTTTTTT
TRBV4-2	TRBJ1-2	-	-	CASSQDYGKEYGYTF	TGTGCCAGCAGCCAAGATTACGGAAAAGAGTATGGCTACACCTTC
TRBV11-2	TRBJ2-4	-	-	CASSLNSRIAKNIQYF	TGTGCCAGCAGCTTAAATTCTCGAATAGCCAAAAACATTCAGTACTTC
TRBV7-3	TRBJ2-1	-	-	CASSLGSSYNEQFF	TGTGCCAGCAGCCTAGGAAGCTCCTACAATGAGCAGTTCTTC
TRBV7-2	TRBJ2-5	-	-	CASSLNPFETQYF	TGTGCCAGCAGTTTGAACCCTTTTGAGACCCAGTACTTC
TRBV7-3	TRBJ2-3	-	-	CASSDYLGSDTQYF	TGTGCCAGCAGCGACTACTTAGGATCAGATACGCAGTATTTT
TRBV28	TRBJ1-1	-	-	CATQGWFTEAFF	TGTGCCACCCAGGGCTGGTTTACTGAAGCTTTCTTT
TRBV7-9	TRBJ1-6	once	-	CASSSSRTWINSPLHF	TGTGCCAGCAGCTCCTCCCGGACGTGGATCAATTCACCCCTCCACTTT
TRBV5-1	TRBJ1-2	-	-	CASSLSAPGTGYTF	TGCGCCAGCAGCTTGAGTGCCCCAGGTACTGGCTACACCTTC
TRBV2	TRBJ2-2	-	-	CASKSETNTGELFF	TGTGCCAGCAAAAGCGAAACGAACACCGGGGAGCTGTTTTTT
TRBV6-1	TRBJ1-6	-	-	CASSEDQGLLHF	TGTGCCAGCAGTGAAGATCAGGGGCTCCTCCACTTT
TRBV9	TRBJ2-3	-	-	CASSVDGGRGADTQYF	TGTGCCAGCAGCGTAGATGGCGGTAGGGGGGCGGATACGCAGTATTTT
TRBV19	TRBJ1-1	-	-	CASTSNTEAFF	TGTGCCAGTACCTCGAACACTGAAGCTTTCTTT
TRBV4-2	TRBJ2-2	-	TRBD2	CASSQETSGSYTGELFF	TGTGCCAGCAGCCAGGAAACTAGCGGGAGTTACACCGGGGAGCTGTTTTTT
TRBV19	TRBJ1-4	-	TRBD1	CASLNRGRANEKLFF	TGTGCCAGCCTAAACAGGGGGCGAGCTAATGAAAAACTGTTTTTT
TRBV6-1	TRBJ1-2	-	TRBD1	CASSGYRGIGYGYTF	TGTGCCAGCAGTGGATACAGGGGGATTGGCTATGGCTACACCTTC